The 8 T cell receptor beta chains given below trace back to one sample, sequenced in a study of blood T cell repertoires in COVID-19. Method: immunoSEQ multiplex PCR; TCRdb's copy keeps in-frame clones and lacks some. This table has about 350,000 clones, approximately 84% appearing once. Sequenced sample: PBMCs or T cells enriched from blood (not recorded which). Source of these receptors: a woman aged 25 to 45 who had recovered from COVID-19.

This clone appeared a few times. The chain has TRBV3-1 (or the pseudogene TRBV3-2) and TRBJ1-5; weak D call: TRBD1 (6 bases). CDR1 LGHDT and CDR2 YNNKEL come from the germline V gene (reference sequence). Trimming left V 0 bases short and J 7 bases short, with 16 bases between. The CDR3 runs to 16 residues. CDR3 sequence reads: CASSQDGGGAGQPQHF. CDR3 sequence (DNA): TGTGCCAGCAGCCAAGATGGCGGGGGCGCGGGGCAGCCCCAGCATTTT.

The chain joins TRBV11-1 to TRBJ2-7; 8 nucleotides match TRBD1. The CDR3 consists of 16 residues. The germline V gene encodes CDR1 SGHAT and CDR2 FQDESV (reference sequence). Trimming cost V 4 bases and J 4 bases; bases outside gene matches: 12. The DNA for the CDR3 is TGTGCCAGCAGCTCGATACAGCAGGGGGCGCGGTACGAGCAGTACTTC. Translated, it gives CASSSIQQGARYEQYF.

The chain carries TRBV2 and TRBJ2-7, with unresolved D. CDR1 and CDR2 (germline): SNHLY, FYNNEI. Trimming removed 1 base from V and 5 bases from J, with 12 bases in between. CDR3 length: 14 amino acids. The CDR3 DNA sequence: TGTGCCAGCAGTGAAGTCGCGAGGCAGAACGAGCAGTACTTC. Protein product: CASSEVARQNEQYF.

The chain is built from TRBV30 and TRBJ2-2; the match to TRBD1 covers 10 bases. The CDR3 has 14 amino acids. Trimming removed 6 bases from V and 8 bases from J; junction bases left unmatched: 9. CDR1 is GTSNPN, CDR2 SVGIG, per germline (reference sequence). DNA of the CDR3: TGTGCCTGCGCCCGGGACAGGGGATCTGGGGAGCTGTTTTTT. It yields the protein CACARDRGSGELFF.

The CDR3 DNA is TGTGCCAGCAGCTCGGACAGGGCACCCACCGGGGAGCTGTTTTTT. This translates into CASSSDRAPTGELFF. The chain has TRBV5-6 and TRBJ2-2; TRBD1 agrees at 8 bases. The CDR3 runs to 15 residues. Trimming removed 3 bases from V and 4 bases from J; junction bases left unmatched: 5. Per germline, CDR1 SGHDT and CDR2 YYEEEE.

CDR3 protein: CASSIRSNQPQHF. The CDR3 nucleotides read TGTGCCAGCAGTATCCGTAGCAATCAGCCCCAGCATTTT. The chain combines TRBV27 with TRBJ1-5, with unresolved D. The CDR3 sequence is 13 residues long. Trimming pared 5 bases from V and 0 bases from J, leaving 5 bases between. Germline V gene data show CDR1 as MNHEY and CDR2 as SMNVEV (reference sequence).

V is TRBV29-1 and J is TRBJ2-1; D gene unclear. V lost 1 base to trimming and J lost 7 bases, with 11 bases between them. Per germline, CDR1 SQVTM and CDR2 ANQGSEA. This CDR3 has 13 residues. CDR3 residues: CSVEAFIGNEQFF. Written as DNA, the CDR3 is TGCAGCGTTGAAGCCTTCATCGGGAATGAGCAGTTCTTC.

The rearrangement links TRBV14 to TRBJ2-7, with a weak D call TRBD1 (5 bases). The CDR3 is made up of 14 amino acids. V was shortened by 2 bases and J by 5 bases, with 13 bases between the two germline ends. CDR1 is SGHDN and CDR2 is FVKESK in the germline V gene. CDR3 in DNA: TGTGCCAGCAGCCAACGGACAAGACGGAACGAGCAGTACTTC. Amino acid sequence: CASSQRTRRNEQYF.